These T cell receptor beta chains were read from a single sample in a study of identifying expanded T cells in peripheral blood. The method was immunoSEQ multiplex PCR; TCRdb's version includes in-frame clones alone and lacks a portion of them. The sample includes around 90,000 clones, about 87% of them seen just once. Material: blood. The source is a person aged 18-70 years in good health. Both conserved end residues are part of each CDR3. The D gene is left open where the match is weak. Size values are once, few and many counts, or a class for expanded clones, and some rows have none.

v_call: TRBV7-3
d_call: TRBD2
clone_size: -
j_call: TRBJ2-5
cdr3_aa: CASSPRLAGGQETQYF
cdr3_nt: TGTGCCAGCAGCCCCAGACTAGCGGGAGGGCAAGAGACCCAGTACTTC

v_call: TRBV6-1
d_call: -
clone_size: once
j_call: TRBJ1-5
cdr3_aa: CASSDSGGTQPQHF
cdr3_nt: TGTGCCAGCAGTGACTCCGGGGGCACTCAGCCCCAGCATTTT

v_call: TRBV7-9
d_call: TRBD1
clone_size: once
j_call: TRBJ2-7
cdr3_aa: CASSPSGTGVYEQYF
cdr3_nt: TGTGCCAGCAGCCCCTCCGGGACAGGGGTTTACGAGCAGTACTTC

v_call: TRBV27
d_call: -
clone_size: -
j_call: TRBJ2-7
cdr3_aa: CASSSYAGGYEQYF
cdr3_nt: TGTGCCAGCAGTTCTTACGCCGGGGGCTACGAGCAGTACTTC

v_call: TRBV5-6
d_call: TRBD1
clone_size: -
j_call: TRBJ1-4
cdr3_aa: CASSSLRQGANLFF
cdr3_nt: TGTGCCAGCAGCTCTCTCCGACAGGGCGCCAACCTGTTTTTT

v_call: TRBV30
d_call: -
clone_size: -
j_call: TRBJ1-2
cdr3_aa: CARKAGNGYTF
cdr3_nt: TGTGCCCGCAAGGCAGGGAACGGCTACACCTTC

v_call: TRBV10-3
d_call: TRBD1
clone_size: -
j_call: TRBJ1-5
cdr3_aa: CAAGQGAVPNQPQHF
cdr3_nt: TGTGCCGCTGGTCAGGGGGCCGTACCGAATCAGCCCCAGCATTTT

v_call: TRBV4-1
d_call: TRBD1
clone_size: -
j_call: TRBJ1-1
cdr3_aa: CASSQDKGTGNTEAFF
cdr3_nt: TGCGCCAGCAGCCAAGATAAAGGGACAGGGAACACTGAAGCTTTCTTT

v_call: TRBV7-2
d_call: -
clone_size: -
j_call: TRBJ2-5
cdr3_aa: CASSLRLEPETQYF
cdr3_nt: TGTGCCAGCAGCCTACGACTAGAACCAGAGACCCAGTACTTC

v_call: TRBV28
d_call: -
clone_size: -
j_call: TRBJ2-7
cdr3_aa: CASRSPGGQTPYEQYF
cdr3_nt: TGTGCCAGCAGATCTCCCGGCGGACAGACGCCATACGAGCAGTACTTC

v_call: TRBV6-1
d_call: -
clone_size: -
j_call: TRBJ1-5
cdr3_aa: CASSEAASAEYSNQPQHF
cdr3_nt: TGTGCCAGCAGTGAAGCGGCATCCGCGGAGTATAGCAATCAGCCCCAGCATTTT

v_call: TRBV9
d_call: -
clone_size: -
j_call: TRBJ2-1
cdr3_aa: CASSVTGQPSYNEQFF
cdr3_nt: TGTGCCAGCAGCGTCACGGGACAACCCTCCTACAATGAGCAGTTCTTC

v_call: TRBV19
d_call: TRBD1
clone_size: -
j_call: TRBJ2-7
cdr3_aa: CASSIRGPYEQYF
cdr3_nt: TGTGCCAGTAGTATCAGGGGGCCCTACGAGCAGTACTTC

v_call: TRBV27
d_call: -
clone_size: -
j_call: TRBJ1-5
cdr3_aa: CASSYGGGLDQPQHF
cdr3_nt: TGTGCCAGCAGTTACGGGGGGGGGCTGGATCAGCCCCAGCATTTT

v_call: TRBV7-2
d_call: TRBD2
clone_size: -
j_call: TRBJ2-7
cdr3_aa: CASSEGIAGGNEQYF
cdr3_nt: TGTGCCAGCAGCGAGGGAATAGCGGGGGGGAACGAGCAGTACTTC

v_call: TRBV28
d_call: -
clone_size: -
j_call: TRBJ2-7
cdr3_aa: CASTHSYEQYF
cdr3_nt: TGTGCCAGCACCCACAGCTACGAGCAGTACTTC